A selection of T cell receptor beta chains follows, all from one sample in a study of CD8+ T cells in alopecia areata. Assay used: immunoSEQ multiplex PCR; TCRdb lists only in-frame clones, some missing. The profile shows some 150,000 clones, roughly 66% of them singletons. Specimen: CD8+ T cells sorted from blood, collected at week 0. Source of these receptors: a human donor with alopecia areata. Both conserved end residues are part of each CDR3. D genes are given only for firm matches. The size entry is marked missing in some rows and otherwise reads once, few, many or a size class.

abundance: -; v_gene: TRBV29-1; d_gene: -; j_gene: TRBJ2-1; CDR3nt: TGCAGCGTGGAGGGACCGAGCTCCTACAATGAGCAGTTCTTC; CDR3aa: CSVEGPSSYNEQFF
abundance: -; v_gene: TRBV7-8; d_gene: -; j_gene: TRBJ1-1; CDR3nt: TGTGCCAGCAGCTCACGCGCGCAGGACGCTGAAGCTTTCTTT; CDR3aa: CASSSRAQDAEAFF
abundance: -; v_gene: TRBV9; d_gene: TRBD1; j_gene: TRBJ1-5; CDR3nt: TGTGCCAGCAGCCAGACAGGGGAAAATCAGCCCCAGCATTTT; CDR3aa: CASSQTGENQPQHF
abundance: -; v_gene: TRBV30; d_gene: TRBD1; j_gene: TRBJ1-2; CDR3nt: TGTGCCTGGAGCGTACTATGGTCCCGACAGGGGGCGGGTGGCTACACCTTC; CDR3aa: CAWSVLWSRQGAGGYTF
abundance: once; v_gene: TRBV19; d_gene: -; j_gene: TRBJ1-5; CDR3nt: TGTGCCAGTAGTATTCGGTCTGGGAATCAGCCCCAGCATTTT; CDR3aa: CASSIRSGNQPQHF
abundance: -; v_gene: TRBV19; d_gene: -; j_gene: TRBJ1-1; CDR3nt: TGTGCCAGTACCTCGGGACACCAGAACACTGAAGCTTTCTTT; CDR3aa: CASTSGHQNTEAFF
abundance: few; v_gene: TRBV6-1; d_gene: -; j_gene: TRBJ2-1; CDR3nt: TGTGCCAGCAGTGGCTATGAGCAGTTCTTC; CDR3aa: CASSGYEQFF
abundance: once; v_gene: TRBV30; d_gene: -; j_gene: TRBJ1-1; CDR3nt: TGTGCCTGGAGTGTATTTGGGGACACTGAAGCTTTCTTT; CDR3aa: CAWSVFGDTEAFF
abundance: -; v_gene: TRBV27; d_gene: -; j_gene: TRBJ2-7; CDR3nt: TGTGCCAGTGGCAGGGTCCACGAGCAGTACTTC; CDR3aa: CASGRVHEQYF
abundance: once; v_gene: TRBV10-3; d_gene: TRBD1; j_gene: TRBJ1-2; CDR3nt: TGTGCCATCATGGTTGAGGGGGCGACCTATGGCTACACCTTC; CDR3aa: CAIMVEGATYGYTF
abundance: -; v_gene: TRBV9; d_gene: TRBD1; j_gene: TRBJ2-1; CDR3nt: TGTGCCAGCAGCGTAGATTCCGGACAGGGGAACAATGAGCAGTTCTTC; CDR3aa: CASSVDSGQGNNEQFF
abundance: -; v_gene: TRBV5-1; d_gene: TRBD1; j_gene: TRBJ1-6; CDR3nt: TGCGCCAGCAGCTTGGCCAGGGGGGATTCACCCCTCCACTTT; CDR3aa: CASSLARGDSPLHF
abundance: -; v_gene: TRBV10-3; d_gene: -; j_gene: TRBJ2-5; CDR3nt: TGTGCCATCAGTGTGCGGGGGCCGAGGGAAGAGACCCAGTACTTC; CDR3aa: CAISVRGPREETQYF
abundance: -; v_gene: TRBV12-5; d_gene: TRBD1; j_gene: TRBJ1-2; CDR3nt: TGTGCTAGTGGTTTGGCCTCAGGGGGCTATGGCTACACCTTC; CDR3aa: CASGLASGGYGYTF
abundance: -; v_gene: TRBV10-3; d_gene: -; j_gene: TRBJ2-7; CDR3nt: TGTGCCATCGCGGGGAAGGCGCTCCGTGGTGGCGAGCAGTACTTC; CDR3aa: CAIAGKALRGGEQYF
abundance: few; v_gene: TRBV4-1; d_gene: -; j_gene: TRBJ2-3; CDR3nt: TGCGCCAGCAGTTTAGACGGGCAACTCACAGATACGCAGTATTTT; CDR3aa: CASSLDGQLTDTQYF
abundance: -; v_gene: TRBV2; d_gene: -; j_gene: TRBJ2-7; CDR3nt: TGTGCCAGCAGCCACCTACGACAGGCCTACGAGCAGTACTTC; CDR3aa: CASSHLRQAYEQYF
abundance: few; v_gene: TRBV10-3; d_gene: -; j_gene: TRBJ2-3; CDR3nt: TGTGCCATCAGTGAGTCAGTAGAAGATACGCAGTATTTT; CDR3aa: CAISESVEDTQYF
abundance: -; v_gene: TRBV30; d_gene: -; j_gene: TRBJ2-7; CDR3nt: TGTGCCTGTAAGACCCCAAGTTTAGGGTATGGTTACGAGCAGTACTTC; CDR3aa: CACKTPSLGYGYEQYF
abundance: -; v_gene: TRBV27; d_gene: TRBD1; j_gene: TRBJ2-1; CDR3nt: TGTGCCAGCAGTGTAATCGGGACAGGGTACAATGAGCAGTTCTTC; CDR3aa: CASSVIGTGYNEQFF
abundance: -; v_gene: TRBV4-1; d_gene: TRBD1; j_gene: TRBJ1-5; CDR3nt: TGCGCCAGCAGCCAAGTCGGGACAGGGGATCAGCCCCAGCATTTT; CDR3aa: CASSQVGTGDQPQHF
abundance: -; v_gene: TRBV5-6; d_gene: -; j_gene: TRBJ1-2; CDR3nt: TGTGCCAGCAGCTTGCAGGACGTCTATGGCTACACCTTC; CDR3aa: CASSLQDVYGYTF
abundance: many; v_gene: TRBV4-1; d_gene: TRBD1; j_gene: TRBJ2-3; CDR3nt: TGCGCCAGCAGCTCACCCGGGACAGGGGTCAGTGCAGATACGCAGTATTTT; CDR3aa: CASSSPGTGVSADTQYF
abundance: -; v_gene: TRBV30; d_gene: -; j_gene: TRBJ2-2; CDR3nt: TGTGCCTGGGACACCGGGGAGCTGTTTTTT; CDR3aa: CAWDTGELFF
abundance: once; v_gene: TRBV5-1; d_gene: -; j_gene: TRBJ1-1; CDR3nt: TGCGCCAGCAGCTTTCGATCTGAAGCTTTCTTT; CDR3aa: CASSFRSEAFF
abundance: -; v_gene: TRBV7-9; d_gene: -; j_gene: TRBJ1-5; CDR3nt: TGTGCCAGCAGCCTAGACACTGATAATCAGCCCCAGCATTTT; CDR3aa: CASSLDTDNQPQHF
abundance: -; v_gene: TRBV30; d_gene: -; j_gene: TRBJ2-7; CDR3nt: TGTGCCTCATCTTCTAACTACGAGCAGTACTTC; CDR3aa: CASSSNYEQYF
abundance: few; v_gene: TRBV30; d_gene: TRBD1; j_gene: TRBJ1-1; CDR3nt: TGTGCCTGGAGGGACAGGGGGAACACTGAAGCTTTCTTT; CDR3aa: CAWRDRGNTEAFF
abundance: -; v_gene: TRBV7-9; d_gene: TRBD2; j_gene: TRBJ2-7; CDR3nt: TGTGCCAGCAGCTTAGAAGGGACTAGGGTAGAGTACTTC; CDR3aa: CASSLEGTRVEYF
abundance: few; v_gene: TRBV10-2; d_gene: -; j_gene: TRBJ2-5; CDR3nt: TGCGCCAGCAACTCCGATTGGGACCAAGAGACCCAGTACTTC; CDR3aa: CASNSDWDQETQYF
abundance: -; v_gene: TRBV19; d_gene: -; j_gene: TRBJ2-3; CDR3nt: TGTGCCAGTAGTATGGCGGGACGGAACACAGATACGCAGTATTTT; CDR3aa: CASSMAGRNTDTQYF
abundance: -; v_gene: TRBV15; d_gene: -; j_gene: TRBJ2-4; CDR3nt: TGTGCCACCAGCATACACCCGGCGATGGGACGAGCAAAAAACATTCAGTACTTC; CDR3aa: CATSIHPAMGRAKNIQYF
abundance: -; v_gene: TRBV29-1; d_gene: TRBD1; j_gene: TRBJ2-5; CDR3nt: TGCAGCGCCGAGGGACAGCCCGAAGAGACCCAGTACTTC; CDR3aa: CSAEGQPEETQYF
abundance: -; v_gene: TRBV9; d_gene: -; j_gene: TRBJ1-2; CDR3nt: TGTGCCAGCAGCCTCTCTGAGGATGGCTACACCTTC; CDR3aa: CASSLSEDGYTF
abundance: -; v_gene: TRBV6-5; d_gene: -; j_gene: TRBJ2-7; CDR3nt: TGTGCCAGCACCAGTTCCTACGAGCAGTACTTC; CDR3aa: CASTSSYEQYF
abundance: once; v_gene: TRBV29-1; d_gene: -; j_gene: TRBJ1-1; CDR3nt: TGCAGCGTTGAAGGGAACACTGAAGCTTTCTTT; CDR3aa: CSVEGNTEAFF
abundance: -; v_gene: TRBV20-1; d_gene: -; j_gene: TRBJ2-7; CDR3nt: TGCAGTGCCACCCCCGGGTACGAGCAGTACTTC; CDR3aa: CSATPGYEQYF
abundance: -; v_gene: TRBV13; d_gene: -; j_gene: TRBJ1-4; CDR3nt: TGTGCCAGCAGCGTACACCGGGACCCGCTGTTTTTT; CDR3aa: CASSVHRDPLFF
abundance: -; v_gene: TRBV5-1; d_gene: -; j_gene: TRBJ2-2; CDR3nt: TGCGCCAGCAGCTTGGCCAGATACACCGGGGAGCTGTTTTTT; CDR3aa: CASSLARYTGELFF
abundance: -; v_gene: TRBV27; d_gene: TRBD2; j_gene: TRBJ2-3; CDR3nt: TGTGCCAGCTTCGGGAGGGATACGCAGTATTTT; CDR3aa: CASFGRDTQYF
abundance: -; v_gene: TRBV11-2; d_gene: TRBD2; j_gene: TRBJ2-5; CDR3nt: TGTGCCAGCAGCCGAGTAGTTAGCGGGGTTCCCGCTGACTTC; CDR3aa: CASSRVVSGVPADF
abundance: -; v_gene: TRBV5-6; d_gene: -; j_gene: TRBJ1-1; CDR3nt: TGTGCCAGCAGCTTCAGTCCAGGCGGGACTGAAGCTTTCTTT; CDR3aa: CASSFSPGGTEAFF
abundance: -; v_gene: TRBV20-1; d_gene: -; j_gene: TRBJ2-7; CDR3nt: TGCAGTGCTAGCCCCCTCAGGGAGCAGTACTTC; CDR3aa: CSASPLREQYF